Below, one T cell receptor (beta chain) is given with its context. The entry originates in a study of CD8 T cells in Susac syndrome. Study background: Sequenced Susac syndrome patients included about six with clinically active disease and eight in remission. Treatment status at blood draw for the Susac syndrome patients was therapy-naive, corticosteroids, or intravenous immunoglobulin alone.

Under recently defined diagnostic criteria, the patients with Susac syndrome qualified as having definite or probable disease. The CDR3 has 13 amino acids. V gave up 2 bases and J gave up 3 bases, with 8 bases separating them. From germline, CDR1 is SQVTM and CDR2 ANQGSEA. RNA was extracted with the RNeasy kit, and a quantity of about 0.45 to 1 ug was reverse transcribed using random hexamers. An immunoSEQ multiplex PCR generated amplified TCR beta CDR3 products spanning 54 Vbeta and 13 Jbeta. Using its own MiXCR run on the immunoSEQ multiplex PCR reads, TCRdb lists one record per CDR3 protein. The repertoire consists of some 240,000 distinct CDR3 sequences, with approximately 95% occurring once and the leading ten covering around 0.1%.

The chain carries TRBV29-1 and TRBJ1-3; D not resolved. Sequenced: CD4+ T cells from PBMCs. The receptor was isolated from a human donor with Susac syndrome. Written as DNA, the CDR3 is TGCAGCGTTGAAAACCGCGGTGGAAACACCATATATTTT. It specifies CSVENRGGNTIYF.